This TCR beta chain was sequenced in a study of cytomegalovirus exposure and HLA in healthy donors. PCR primers comprised 60 Vbeta and 13 Jbeta primers. TCRdb keeps only in-frame clones here, not all; method: immunoSEQ multiplex PCR. The table lists about 160,000 clones, 70% to 80% of them singletons. Donors counted as nominally healthy when sampled, yet unrecorded immune exposures were likely. The length of the CDR3 is 15 residues. Germline assignment: CDR1 MDHEN and CDR2 SYDVKM. V shed 6 bases, J shed 4 bases, and the junction held 9 bases outside the gene matches. This receptor was obtained from a man aged 25 to 40 in good health and CMV-seropositive. The rearrangement links TRBV28 to TRBJ2-3; 8 bases line up with TRBD1. The sequenced sample was PBMCs. Here the CDR3 reads CASRRRQGRSDTQYF. As DNA, the CDR3 is TGTGCCAGCAGGAGGCGACAGGGGAGGTCAGATACGCAGTATTTT.